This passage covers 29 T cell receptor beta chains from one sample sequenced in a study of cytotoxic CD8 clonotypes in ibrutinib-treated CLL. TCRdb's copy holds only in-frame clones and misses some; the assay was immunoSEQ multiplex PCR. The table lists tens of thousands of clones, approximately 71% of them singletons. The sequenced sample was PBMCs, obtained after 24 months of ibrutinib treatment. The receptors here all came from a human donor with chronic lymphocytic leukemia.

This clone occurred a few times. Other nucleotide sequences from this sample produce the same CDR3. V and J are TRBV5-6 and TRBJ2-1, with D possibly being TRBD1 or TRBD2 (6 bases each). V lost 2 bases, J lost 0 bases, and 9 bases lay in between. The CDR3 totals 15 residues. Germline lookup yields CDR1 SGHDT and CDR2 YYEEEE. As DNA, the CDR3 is TGTGCCAGCAGCTTAGGAGGGGGCTCCTACAATGAGCAGTTCTTC. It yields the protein CASSLGGGSYNEQFF.

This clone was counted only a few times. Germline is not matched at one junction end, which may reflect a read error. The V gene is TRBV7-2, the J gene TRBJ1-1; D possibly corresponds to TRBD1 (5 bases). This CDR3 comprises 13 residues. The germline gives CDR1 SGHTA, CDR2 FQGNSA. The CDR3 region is CASSWGMNSEAFF. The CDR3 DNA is TGTGCCAGCAGCTGGGGCATGAACTCTGAAGCTTTCTTT.

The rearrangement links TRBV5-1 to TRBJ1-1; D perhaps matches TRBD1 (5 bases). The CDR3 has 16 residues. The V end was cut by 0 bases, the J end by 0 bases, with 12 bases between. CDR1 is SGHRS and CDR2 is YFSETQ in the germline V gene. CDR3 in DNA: TGCGCCAGCAGCTTGGCCAGTTTACAGGTGAACACTGAAGCTTTCTTT. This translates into CASSLASLQVNTEAFF.

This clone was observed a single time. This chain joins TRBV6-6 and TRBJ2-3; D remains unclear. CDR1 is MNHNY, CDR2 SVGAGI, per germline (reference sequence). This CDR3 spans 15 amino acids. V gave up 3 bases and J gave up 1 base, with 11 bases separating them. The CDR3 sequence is CASSYDTMGTDTQYF. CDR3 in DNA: TGTGCCAGCAGTTATGACACGATGGGCACAGATACGCAGTATTTT.

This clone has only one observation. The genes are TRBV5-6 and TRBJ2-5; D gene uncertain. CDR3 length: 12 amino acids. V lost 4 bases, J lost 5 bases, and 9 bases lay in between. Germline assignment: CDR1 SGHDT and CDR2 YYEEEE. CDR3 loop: CASSPQWETQYF. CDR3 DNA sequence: TGTGCCAGCAGCCCTCAATGGGAGACCCAGTACTTC. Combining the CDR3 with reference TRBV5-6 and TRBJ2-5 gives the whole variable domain DAGVTQSPTHLIKTRGQQVTLRCSPKSGHDTVSWYQQALGQGPQFIFQYYEEEERQRGNFPDRFSGHQFPNYSSELNVNALLLGDSALYLCASSPQWETQYFGPGTRLLVL.

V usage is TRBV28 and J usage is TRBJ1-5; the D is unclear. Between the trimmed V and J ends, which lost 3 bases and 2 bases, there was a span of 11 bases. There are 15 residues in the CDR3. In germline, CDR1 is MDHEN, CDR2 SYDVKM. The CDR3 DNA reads TGTGCCAGCAGTTTGTTCATGAAAGGCAATCAGCCCCAGCATTTT. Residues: CASSLFMKGNQPQHF.

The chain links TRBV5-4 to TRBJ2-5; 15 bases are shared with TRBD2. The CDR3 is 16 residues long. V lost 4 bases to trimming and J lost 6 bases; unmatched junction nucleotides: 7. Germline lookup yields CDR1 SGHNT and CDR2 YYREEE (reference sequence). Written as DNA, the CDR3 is TGTGCCAGCAGCCCCCCCGGACTAGCGGGGGGGAAGACCCAGTACTTC. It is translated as CASSPPGLAGGKTQYF.

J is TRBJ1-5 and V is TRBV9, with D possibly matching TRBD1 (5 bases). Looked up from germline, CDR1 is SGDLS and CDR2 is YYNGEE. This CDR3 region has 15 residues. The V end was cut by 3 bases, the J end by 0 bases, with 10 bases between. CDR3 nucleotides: TGTGCCAGCAGCGCCCGGGGCTATAGCAATCAGCCCCAGCATTTT. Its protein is CASSARGYSNQPQHF.

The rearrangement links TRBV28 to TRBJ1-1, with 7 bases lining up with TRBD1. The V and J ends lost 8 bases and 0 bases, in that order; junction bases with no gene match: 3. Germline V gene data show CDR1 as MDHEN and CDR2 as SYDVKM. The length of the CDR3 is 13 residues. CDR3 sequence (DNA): TGTGCCAGCCCGGACAGGTTGAACACTGAAGCTTTCTTT. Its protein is CASPDRLNTEAFF. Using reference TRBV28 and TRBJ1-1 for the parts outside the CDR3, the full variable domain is DVKVTQSSRYLVKRTGEKVFLECVQDMDHENMFWYRQDPGLGLRLIYFSYDVKMKEKGDIPEGYSVSREKKERFSLILESASTNQTSMYLCASPDRLNTEAFFGQGTRLTVV.

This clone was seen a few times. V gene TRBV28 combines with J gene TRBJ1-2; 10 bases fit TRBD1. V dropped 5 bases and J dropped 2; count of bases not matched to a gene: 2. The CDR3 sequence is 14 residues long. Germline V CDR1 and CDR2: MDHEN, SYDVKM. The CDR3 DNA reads TGTGCCAGCAGTGGACAGGGGGGCAACTATGGCTACACCTTC. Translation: CASSGQGGNYGYTF.

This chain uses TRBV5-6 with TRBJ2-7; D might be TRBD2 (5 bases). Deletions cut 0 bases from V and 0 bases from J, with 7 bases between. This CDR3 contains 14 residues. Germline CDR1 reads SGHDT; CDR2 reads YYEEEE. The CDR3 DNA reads TGTGCCAGCAGCTTGGTGGACTCCTCCTACGAGCAGTACTTC. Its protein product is CASSLVDSSYEQYF.

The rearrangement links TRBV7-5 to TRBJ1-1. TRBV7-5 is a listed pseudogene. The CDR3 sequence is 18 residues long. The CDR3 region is CARSPPPPVRGLNTEAFF. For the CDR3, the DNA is TGTGCCAGAAGCCCTCCTCCGCCCGTACGGGGTTTGAACACTGAAGCTTTCTTT.

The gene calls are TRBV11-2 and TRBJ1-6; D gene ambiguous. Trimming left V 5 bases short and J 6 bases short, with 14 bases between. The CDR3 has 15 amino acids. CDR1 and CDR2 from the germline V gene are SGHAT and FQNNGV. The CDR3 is CASSLTRLGNSPLHF. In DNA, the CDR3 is TGTGCCAGCAGCCTAACACGCCTCGGTAATTCACCCCTCCACTTT.

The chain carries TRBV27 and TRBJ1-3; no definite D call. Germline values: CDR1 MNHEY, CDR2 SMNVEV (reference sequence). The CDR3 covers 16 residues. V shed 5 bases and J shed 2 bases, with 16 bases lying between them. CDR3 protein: CASSPFSHTTGNTIYF. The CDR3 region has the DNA TGTGCCAGCAGTCCCTTCTCTCACACCACTGGAAACACCATATATTTT.

The CDR3 region has the DNA TGCGCCAGCAGCCAGGGCGTCCCCACAGATACGCAGTATTTT. Its translation is CASSQGVPTDTQYF. The rearrangement links TRBV4-1 to TRBJ2-3, with D unresolved. Trimming pared 3 bases from V and 2 bases from J, leaving 9 bases between. Per the germline V gene, CDR1 is MGHRA and CDR2 is YSYEKL. There are 14 residues in the CDR3.

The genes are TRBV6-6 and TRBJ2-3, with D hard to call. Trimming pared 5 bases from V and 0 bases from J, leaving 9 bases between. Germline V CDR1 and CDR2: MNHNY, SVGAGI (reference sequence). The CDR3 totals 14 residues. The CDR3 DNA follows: TGTGCCAGCAGTCCTCCGAAAAGCACAGATACGCAGTATTTT. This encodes CASSPPKSTDTQYF.

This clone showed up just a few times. The CDR3: CASSIRQDQPQHF. CDR3 sequence (DNA): TGTGCCAGTAGTATAAGGCAGGATCAGCCCCAGCATTTT. The chain has TRBV19 and TRBJ1-5; D remains ambiguous. Germline CDR1 and CDR2: LNHDA and SQIVND (reference sequence). The CDR3 sequence is 13 residues long. V shed 2 bases and J shed 5 bases, with 7 bases lying between them.

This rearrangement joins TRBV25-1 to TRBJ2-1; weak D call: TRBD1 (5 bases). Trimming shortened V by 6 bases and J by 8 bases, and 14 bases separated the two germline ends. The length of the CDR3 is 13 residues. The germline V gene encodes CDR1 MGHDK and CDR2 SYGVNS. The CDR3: CASRPAGIDEQFF. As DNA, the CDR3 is TGTGCCAGCAGACCCGCAGGGATCGATGAGCAGTTCTTC.

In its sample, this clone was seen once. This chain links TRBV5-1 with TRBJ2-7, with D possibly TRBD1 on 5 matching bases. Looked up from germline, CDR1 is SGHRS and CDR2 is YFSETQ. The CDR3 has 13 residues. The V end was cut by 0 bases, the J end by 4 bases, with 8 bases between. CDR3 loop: CASSLGGPYEQYF. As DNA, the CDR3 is TGCGCCAGCAGCTTGGGGGGCCCTTACGAGCAGTACTTC.

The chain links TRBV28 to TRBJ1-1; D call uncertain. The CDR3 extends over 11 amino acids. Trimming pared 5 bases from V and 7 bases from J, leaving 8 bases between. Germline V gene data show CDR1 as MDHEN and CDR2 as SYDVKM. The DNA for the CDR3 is TGTGCCAGCAGTGGGGTAGTTGAAGCTTTCTTT. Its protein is CASSGVVEAFF.

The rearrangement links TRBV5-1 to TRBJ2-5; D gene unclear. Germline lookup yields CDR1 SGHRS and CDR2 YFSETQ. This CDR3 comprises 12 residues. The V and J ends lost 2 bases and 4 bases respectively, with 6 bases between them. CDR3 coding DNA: TGCGCCAGCAGCTTCCGAGGAGAGACCCAGTACTTC. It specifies CASSFRGETQYF. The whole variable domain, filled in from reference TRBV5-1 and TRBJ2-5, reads KAGVTQTPRYLIKTRGQQVTLSCSPISGHRSVSWYQQTPGQGLQFLFEYFSETQRNKGNFPGRFSGRQFSNSRSEMNVSTLELGDSALYLCASSFRGETQYFGPGTRLLVL.

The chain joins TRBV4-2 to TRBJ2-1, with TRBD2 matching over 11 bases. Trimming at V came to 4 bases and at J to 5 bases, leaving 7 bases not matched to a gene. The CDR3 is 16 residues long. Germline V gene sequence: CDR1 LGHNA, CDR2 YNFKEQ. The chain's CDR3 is CASSPTLAGGNNEQFF. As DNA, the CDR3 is TGTGCCAGCAGCCCTACCCTAGCGGGGGGTAACAATGAGCAGTTCTTC.

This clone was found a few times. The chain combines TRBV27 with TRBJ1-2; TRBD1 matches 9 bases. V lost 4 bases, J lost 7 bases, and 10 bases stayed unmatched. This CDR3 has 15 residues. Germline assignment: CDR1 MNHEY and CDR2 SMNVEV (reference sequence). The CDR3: CASSSPGTGKGGYTF. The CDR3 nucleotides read TGTGCCAGCAGTTCCCCCGGGACAGGGAAGGGTGGCTACACCTTC.

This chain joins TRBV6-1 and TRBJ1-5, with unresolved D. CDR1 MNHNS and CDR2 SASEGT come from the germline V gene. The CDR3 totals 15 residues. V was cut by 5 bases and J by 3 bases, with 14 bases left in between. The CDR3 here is CASSFGMALNQPQHF. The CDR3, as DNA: TGTGCCAGCAGTTTCGGGATGGCCCTCAATCAGCCCCAGCATTTT.

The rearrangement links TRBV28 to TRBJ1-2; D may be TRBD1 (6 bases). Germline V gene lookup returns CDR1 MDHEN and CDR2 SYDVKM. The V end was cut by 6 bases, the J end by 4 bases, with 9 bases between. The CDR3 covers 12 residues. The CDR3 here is CASSIQGYGYTF. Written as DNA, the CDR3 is TGTGCCAGCAGCATACAGGGCTATGGCTACACCTTC.

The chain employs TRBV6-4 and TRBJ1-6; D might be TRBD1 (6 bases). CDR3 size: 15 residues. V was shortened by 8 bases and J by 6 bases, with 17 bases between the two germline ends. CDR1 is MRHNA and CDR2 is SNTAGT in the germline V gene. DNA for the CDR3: TGTGCCAGCCGAAGGGGGAATGGAGTTAATTCACCCCTCCACTTT. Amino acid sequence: CASRRGNGVNSPLHF.

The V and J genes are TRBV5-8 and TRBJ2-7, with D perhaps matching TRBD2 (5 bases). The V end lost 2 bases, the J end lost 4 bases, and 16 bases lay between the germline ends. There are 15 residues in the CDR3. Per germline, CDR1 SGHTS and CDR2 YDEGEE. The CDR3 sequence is CASSLIVGLTYEQYF. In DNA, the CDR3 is TGTGCCAGCAGCTTAATTGTCGGACTTACTTACGAGCAGTACTTC.

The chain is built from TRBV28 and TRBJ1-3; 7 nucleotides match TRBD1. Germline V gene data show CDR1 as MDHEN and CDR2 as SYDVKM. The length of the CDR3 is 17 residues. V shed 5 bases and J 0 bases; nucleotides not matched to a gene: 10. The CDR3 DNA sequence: TGTGCCAGCAGTGGGCCGGGACAGCTCACCTCTGGAAACACCATATATTTT. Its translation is CASSGPGQLTSGNTIYF.

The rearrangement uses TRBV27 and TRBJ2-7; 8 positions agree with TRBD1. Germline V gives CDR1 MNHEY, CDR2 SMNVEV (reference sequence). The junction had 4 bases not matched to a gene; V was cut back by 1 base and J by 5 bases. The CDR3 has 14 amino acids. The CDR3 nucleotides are TGTGCCAGCAGTTTATGGCAGGGGGCACACGAGCAGTACTTC. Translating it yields CASSLWQGAHEQYF.